This entry features one T cell receptor beta chain sequence. This sample was taken from a study of PD-1 blockade in mismatch repair-deficient tumors. CDR3 length equals 14 residues. Germline V gives CDR1 WSHSY, CDR2 SAAADI. V shed 1 base and J shed 3 bases, with 6 bases lying between them. Produced via immunoSEQ multiplex PCR; TCRdb's table is partial and in-frame only. The sample lists some 120,000 clones, 85% to 90% occurring once. The receptor was derived from an adult with mismatch repair-deficient cancer. The V and J genes are TRBV10-2 and TRBJ2-2; D unresolved. The source was peripheral blood, collected 44 weeks after starting pembrolizumab. The CDR3 loop reads CASSEFLDTGELFF. CDR3 bases: TGCGCCAGCAGTGAGTTCCTGGACACCGGGGAGCTGTTTTTT.